The 25 T cell receptor beta chains reported below all come from one sample, sequenced in a study of shared clonotypes between healthy human individuals. Naive-designated CD8 cells lacked CD45RO, were positively enriched for CCR7, and omitted terminally differentiated effector memory CD45RA+ cells. Method: immunoSEQ multiplex PCR; TCRdb's copy keeps in-frame clones and lacks some. The table shows under 2,000,000 clones, with about 95% occurring only once. The specimen sequenced was naive CD8+ T cells sorted from blood. All receptors derive from a man younger than 35 in good health.

The chain has TRBV9 and TRBJ2-5; the D gene is possibly TRBD2 (6 bases). Per germline, CDR1 SGDLS and CDR2 YYNGEE. The CDR3 consists of 16 residues. Trimming shortened V by 1 base and J by 2 bases, and 15 bases separated the two germline ends. CDR3 protein: CASSVKGVGGQETQYF. For the CDR3, the DNA is TGTGCCAGCAGCGTAAAAGGGGTTGGAGGGCAAGAGACCCAGTACTTC.

The rearrangement uses TRBV7-8 and TRBJ1-1, with D unresolved. The germline gives CDR1 SGHVS, CDR2 FQNEAQ. V was cut by 2 bases and J by 1 base, with 5 bases left in between. CDR3 length: 13 residues. The CDR3 region is CASSLTANTEAFF. CDR3 sequence (DNA): TGTGCCAGCAGCTTAACAGCGAACACTGAAGCTTTCTTT.

This clone has just one count. The chain recombines TRBV4-3 with TRBJ2-3; a weak D match, TRBD2 (5 bases). This CDR3 has 13 residues. Germline-derived CDR1 and CDR2 are LGHNA and YSLEER. Trimming removed 5 bases from V and 6 bases from J, with 12 bases in between. CDR3 in amino acids: CASSGIGEDTQYF. DNA for the CDR3: TGCGCCAGCAGCGGTATCGGGGAGGATACGCAGTATTTT.

This chain links TRBV7-8 with TRBJ2-7; tentatively, D is TRBD1 (6 bases). From germline, CDR1 is SGHVS and CDR2 FQNEAQ. V was clipped by 0 bases and J by 0 bases, with 9 bases between them. The CDR3 runs 15 residues. CDR3 sequence: CASSLATGSSYEQYF. As DNA, the CDR3 is TGTGCCAGCAGCTTAGCCACAGGGAGCTCCTACGAGCAGTACTTC.

V and J are TRBV19 and TRBJ1-1; TRBD1 matches 8 bases. The CDR3 is 15 amino acids. Germline values: CDR1 LNHDA, CDR2 SQIVND (reference sequence). The trim removed 5 bases at V and 0 bases at J, leaving 5 bases unmatched. This CDR3 reads CASSPWTGLNTEAFF. In DNA, the CDR3 is TGTGCCAGTAGTCCGTGGACAGGGTTGAACACTGAAGCTTTCTTT.

This clone was recorded once. The gene calls are TRBV20-1 and TRBJ2-1; D is undetermined. This CDR3 has 11 residues. CDR1 DFQATT and CDR2 SNEGSKA come from the germline V gene (reference sequence). The V and J ends lost 5 bases and 2 bases respectively, with 4 bases between them. CDR3 in DNA: TGCAGTGCTGATACCTACAATGAGCAGTTCTTC. Translated, it gives CSADTYNEQFF.

J is TRBJ2-1 and V is TRBV5-5; 7 nucleotides match TRBD2. V lost 0 bases, J lost 7 bases, and 4 bases stayed unmatched. CDR1 and CDR2 from the germline V gene are SGHKS and YYEKEE (reference sequence). The CDR3 loop spans 14 amino acids. The DNA of the CDR3 is TGTGCCAGCAGCTTGGGAGCTAGCGGTAATGAGCAGTTCTTC. Translated: CASSLGASGNEQFF.

This chain uses TRBV18 with TRBJ2-1, with 9 bases matching TRBD2. The CDR3 covers 16 residues. Germline CDR1 reads KGHSH; CDR2 reads LQKENI. V shed 1 base and J 7 bases; nucleotides not matched to a gene: 8. The CDR3 loop reads CASSPLDSGGGNEQFF. The CDR3 region has the DNA TGTGCCAGCTCACCACTTGATAGCGGGGGAGGTAATGAGCAGTTCTTC.

V is TRBV7-9 and J is TRBJ1-3, with unresolved D. Per germline, CDR1 SEHNR and CDR2 FQNEAQ (reference sequence). The CDR3 length is 14 residues. The ends were cut back, 5 bases at V and 2 bases at J, with 10 bases in the middle. For the CDR3, the DNA is TGTGCCAGCAGCCAGTCGGAGACTGGAAACACCATATATTTT. Amino acids: CASSQSETGNTIYF.

About this clone itself: Other DNA variants within this sample encode the same CDR3. The chain links TRBV4-3 to TRBJ2-5; D not resolved. With 0 bases removed from V and 3 bases from J, the gap between germline ends came to 5 bases. Germline CDR1 is LGHNA and CDR2 is YSLEER. The CDR3 has 13 residues. The CDR3, as DNA: TGCGCCAGCAGCCAAGATTTAGAAGAGACCCAGTACTTC. Its protein is CASSQDLEETQYF.

The gene calls are TRBV4-2 and TRBJ1-1; D is undetermined. Trimming shortened V by 1 base and J by 3 bases, and 12 bases separated the two germline ends. CDR1 and CDR2 from the germline V gene are LGHNA and YNFKEQ. The CDR3 covers 15 residues. The CDR3 region has the DNA TGTGCCAGCAGCCAAGTAGAGGGCGGGGACACTGAAGCTTTCTTT. Its translation: CASSQVEGGDTEAFF.

J is TRBJ2-5 and V is TRBV6-1, with 8 bases identical to TRBD1. The ends lost 3 bases at V and 7 bases at J; junction bases unmatched: 7. The CDR3 extends over 14 amino acids. The V gene's germline CDR1 is MNHNS and CDR2 SASEGT. The CDR3 loop is CASSEETGVATQYF. The CDR3 DNA follows: TGTGCCAGCAGTGAGGAGACAGGGGTCGCGACCCAGTACTTC.

The V call is TRBV5-1, the J call TRBJ1-1, with D possibly being TRBD1 (5 bases). This CDR3 comprises 14 residues. Trimming took 5 bases from V and 2 from J, leaving 13 bases between them. From germline, CDR1 is SGHRS and CDR2 YFSETQ. The CDR3 DNA follows: TGCGCCAGCAGTTCCTGGGGGGGAAACACTGAAGCTTTCTTT. Its protein is CASSSWGGNTEAFF.

This chain links TRBV7-9 with TRBJ2-7; 10 bases fit TRBD1. After removal of 1 base from V and 6 bases from J, the junction contained 3 bases not matched to a gene. CDR3 length equals 14 residues. Germline-derived CDR1 and CDR2 are SEHNR and FQNEAQ (reference sequence). As DNA, the CDR3 is TGTGCCAGCAGCTTAGGTGGGACAGGGGTCGAGCAGTACTTC. Its protein is CASSLGGTGVEQYF.

The V and J genes are TRBV30 and TRBJ2-7; a possible D gene is TRBD1 (6 bases). The CDR3 extends over 13 amino acids. Trimming shortened V by 4 bases and J by 0 bases, and 10 bases separated the two germline ends. The germline gives CDR1 GTSNPN, CDR2 SVGIG (reference sequence). CDR3 protein: CAWTTGNSYEQYF. CDR3 nucleotides: TGTGCCTGGACTACAGGGAACTCCTACGAGCAGTACTTC.

The chain uses TRBV5-6 and TRBJ1-2, with 7 bases that match TRBD1. The CDR3 has 13 amino acids. Germline V CDR1 and CDR2: SGHDT, YYEEEE. The V segment lost 5 bases and the J segment 4 bases; nucleotides outside the gene matches: 5. CDR3: CASRPTGAYGYTF. The CDR3 coding sequence is TGTGCCAGCAGACCTACAGGGGCCTATGGCTACACCTTC.

In its sample, this clone was seen once. This sequence joins TRBV6-5 and TRBJ1-1; D gene uncertain. This CDR3 is built from 14 residues. Germline-derived CDR1 and CDR2 are MNHEY and SVGAGI. Trimming took off 2 bases at V and 7 bases at J, with 14 bases between the two ends. In DNA, the CDR3 is TGTGCCAGCAGTTACAGCGGGTATTCCCTTGAAGCTTTCTTT. It encodes CASSYSGYSLEAFF.

This clone showed up just once. V is TRBV29-1 and J is TRBJ2-3, with 10 bases that match TRBD2. With V trimmed by 6 bases and J by 5 bases, 17 bases remained unmatched. CDR3 length: 17 amino acids. The germline V gene has CDR1 SQVTM and CDR2 ANQGSEA. The CDR3 nucleotides are TGCAGCGTGTGGGGAGCGGGAGGGCCTGAGGTCCAAGATACGCAGTATTTT. Translating gives CSVWGAGGPEVQDTQYF.

This chain joins TRBV2 and TRBJ1-1, with no clear D. CDR1 and CDR2 from the germline V gene are SNHLY and FYNNEI. The CDR3 totals 15 residues. V dropped 5 bases and J dropped 2 bases, with 15 bases sitting between them. CDR3 sequence: CASSTLEGPNTEAFF. The CDR3 bases are TGTGCCAGCAGTACCCTGGAGGGCCCAAACACTGAAGCTTTCTTT.

V gene TRBV11-2 combines with J gene TRBJ2-5, with a tentative D call TRBD2 (6 bases). The CDR3 is 14 amino acids. The germline gives CDR1 SGHAT, CDR2 FQNNGV. With 0 bases removed from V and 4 bases from J, the gap between germline ends came to 9 bases. The CDR3 region has the DNA TGTGCCAGCAGCTTAGAGACGGGGGTAGAGACCCAGTACTTC. Amino acids: CASSLETGVETQYF.

The J gene is TRBJ2-7, the V gene TRBV2, with TRBD1 identical over 9 bases. Germline-derived CDR1 and CDR2 are SNHLY and FYNNEI. CDR3 length: 15 residues. The V segment lost 4 bases and the J segment 3 bases; nucleotides outside the gene matches: 7. The CDR3 region has the DNA TGTGCCAGCAGTGTCTATGGACAGGGGAGCTACGAGCAGTACTTC. It translates to CASSVYGQGSYEQYF.

The rearrangement links TRBV6-5 to TRBJ2-7, with TRBD1 as a possible D gene (6 bases). CDR1 MNHEY and CDR2 SVGAGI come from the germline V gene. V lost 6 bases to trimming and J lost 7 bases, with 16 bases between them. There are 13 residues in the CDR3. CDR3 nucleotide sequence: TGTGCCAGCAGCGACAGGCCGGAGGAGGAGCAGTACTTC. It is translated as CASSDRPEEEQYF.

The chain employs TRBV7-6 and TRBJ2-7, with D maybe TRBD2 (6 bases). In germline, CDR1 is SGHVS, CDR2 FNYEAQ. Trimming removed 5 bases at V and 1 base at J, with 12 bases between. The CDR3 has 14 residues. This chain's CDR3 is CASSPGTESYEQYF. The CDR3 bases are TGTGCCAGCAGCCCAGGGACTGAGTCCTACGAGCAGTACTTC.

In this sample, this clone turned up once. The J gene is TRBJ2-7, the V gene TRBV27, with a possible D match to TRBD1 (6 bases). CDR1 and CDR2 (germline): MNHEY, SMNVEV (reference sequence). The V gene lost 0 bases and the J gene lost 5 bases, with 14 bases spanning the gap. This CDR3 is built from 15 residues. This CDR3 is CASSLSWTEPDEQYF. The CDR3 region has the DNA TGTGCCAGCAGTTTATCATGGACAGAGCCCGACGAGCAGTACTTC.

This chain connects TRBV7-9 to TRBJ1-1, with D unclear. CDR1 is SEHNR and CDR2 is FQNEAQ in the germline V gene (reference sequence). The germline V and J ends were trimmed by 1 base and 0 bases, with 9 bases remaining between them. This CDR3 is 15 amino acids long. CDR3 sequence reads: CASSLEDRLNTEAFF. CDR3 bases: TGTGCCAGCAGCTTAGAAGATCGGTTGAACACTGAAGCTTTCTTT.